These 6 T cell receptor beta chains were all obtained from the same sample, sequenced in a study of control samples from healthy donors and cancer patients. The assay was immunoSEQ multiplex PCR, and TCRdb's table has in-frame clones only and misses some. Of some 90,000 clones listed, about 85% are singletons. Sequencing was carried out using blood. All receptors come from a woman aged 45-59 years in good health.

The count of this clone is one. The chain carries TRBV19 and TRBJ1-4; 7 bases map to TRBD1. CDR1 LNHDA and CDR2 SQIVND come from the germline V gene (reference sequence). V lost 6 bases to trimming and J lost 8 bases; unmatched junction nucleotides: 15. This CDR3 region has 16 residues. The CDR3 DNA sequence: TGTGCCAGTAGCTACACTCCGGGACAGAAGAGAGAAAAACTGTTTTTT. Protein product: CASSYTPGQKREKLFF.

The chain carries TRBV7-2 and TRBJ1-5, with D possibly matching TRBD1 (5 bases). The CDR3 extends over 14 amino acids. Germline assignment: CDR1 SGHTA and CDR2 FQGNSA. Trimming pared 5 bases from V and 7 bases from J, leaving 15 bases between. This CDR3 is CASSQGGGFQPQHF. CDR3 bases: TGTGCCAGCAGCCAGGGCGGGGGGTTCCAGCCCCAGCATTTT.

The J gene is TRBJ1-5, the V gene TRBV19, with 7 bases identical to TRBD1. Unmatched junction bases numbered 8, after V lost 1 base and J lost 5 bases. CDR3 size: 16 residues. Germline V gene lookup returns CDR1 LNHDA and CDR2 SQIVND (reference sequence). DNA for the CDR3: TGTGCCAGTAGTATAGTTTGGGACAGTAGGGATCAGCCCCAGCATTTT. It is translated as CASSIVWDSRDQPQHF.

This clone was observed once. The chain combines TRBV6-2 or TRBV6-3 with TRBJ1-5; D gene uncertain. V was trimmed by 1 base and J by 11 bases, leaving 15 bases between them. This CDR3 has 14 amino acids. CDR1 is MNHEY, CDR2 SVGEGT, per germline. CDR3 region: CASSYLAGRPAQHF. CDR3 nucleotides: TGTGCCAGCAGTTACTTGGCAGGCCGTCCAGCCCAGCATTTT.

The CDR3 DNA is TGTGCCAGTAGTATAGGCAAACCATACGAGCAGTACTTC. The encoded protein is CASSIGKPYEQYF. This rearrangement joins TRBV19 to TRBJ2-7, with no clear D. CDR1 and CDR2 from the germline V gene are LNHDA and SQIVND (reference sequence). Trimming pared 1 base from V and 4 bases from J, leaving 8 bases between. The CDR3 is 13 residues long.

The V gene is TRBV2, the J gene TRBJ2-5; the D call may be TRBD1 or TRBD2 (5 bases each). Between the trimmed V and J ends, which lost 6 bases and 5 bases, there was a span of 16 bases. CDR1 and CDR2 (germline): SNHLY, FYNNEI. The CDR3 runs 14 residues. The CDR3 loop reads CASSYGTRPETQYF. The DNA of the CDR3 is TGTGCCAGCAGCTATGGGACCCGTCCCGAGACCCAGTACTTC. The full variable domain, in which reference TRBV2 and TRBJ2-5 provide the parts outside the CDR3, is EPEVTQTPSHQVTQMGQEVILRCVPISNHLYFYWYRQILGQKVEFLVSFYNNEISEKSEIFDDQFSVERPDGSNFTLKIRSTKLEDSAMYFCASSYGTRPETQYFGPGTRLLVL.